The rows below give T cell receptor beta chains drawn from one sample of a study of siplizumab effects on memory and regulatory T cells. Produced via immunoSEQ multiplex PCR; TCRdb's table is partial and in-frame only. The sample contains around 110,000 clones, around 94% of which appear only once. The sequencing sample was made of non-Treg CD4+ T cells sorted from blood. The receptors derive from a human donor in good health. CDR3s leave out the opening cysteine and the closing phenylalanine or tryptophan. A D gene is named only where the DNA matches it firmly.

CDR3	D	V	J
ASSLSFPTGTYGYT	-	TRBV6-5	TRBJ1-2
ARHNATNEKLF	-	TRBV6-1	TRBJ1-4
ASAGGLAGFGYT	-	TRBV2	TRBJ1-2
ASSYSNTRYEQY	-	TRBV6-6	TRBJ2-7
ASSLDPGGGYEQY	-	TRBV28	TRBJ2-7
AIMRGEYNEQF	-	TRBV10-3	TRBJ2-1
ASSLTSSGNTIY	-	TRBV14	TRBJ1-3
AWSFQGETQY	-	TRBV30	TRBJ2-5
SVGGTSGGTDTQY	TRBD2	TRBV29-1	TRBJ2-3
ASSLAVGTGNTEAF	-	TRBV5-1	TRBJ1-1
ASSYRGGKETQY	-	TRBV7-2	TRBJ2-5
ASSVTGAQTGELF	TRBD1	TRBV25-1	TRBJ2-2
ATSRDLLAIGGELF	-	TRBV15	TRBJ2-2
ASSSGQAQETQY	TRBD1	TRBV6-5	TRBJ2-5
ASSQKMGLGNTEAF	-	TRBV4-1	TRBJ1-1
ASSSRTGEQF	-	TRBV6-6	TRBJ2-1
ASSIDSYNSPLH	-	TRBV19	TRBJ1-6
ASSLTYPTSSRGGELF	-	TRBV7-2	TRBJ2-2
ASSRGEAYEQY	-	TRBV11-3	TRBJ2-7
ASSPQGRPETQY	-	TRBV18	TRBJ2-5
ARSLWWDRGVSDTQY	TRBD1	TRBV5-3	TRBJ2-3
ASSLDRGTGELF	TRBD1	TRBV2	TRBJ2-2
SARVGAYT	-	TRBV20-1	TRBJ1-2
ASSVTDSNEQF	-	TRBV9	TRBJ2-1